This T cell receptor (beta chain) was sequenced for a study of spatial heterogeneity in lung cancer. At the level of the study: The authors sequenced available follow-up PBMC samples, taken a median of roughly 2 years after resection. An average of more than ten raw reads was observed per unique TCR and UMI combination.

Trimming cost V 5 bases and J 1 base, with 9 bases left between them. This CDR3 has 15 amino acids. This clonotype came up many times. Specified time point: blood at routine non-recurrence follow-up after resection. Material for sequencing was whole RNA from tumor, nontumor lung or frozen PBMC, left unsorted. A unique molecular identifier was carried by every single TCR cDNA molecule. MiXCR was run by TCRdb on the 5' RACE reads, yielding one entry per CDR3 protein. The sample yields 35,000 to 55,000 distinct CDR3 sequences, about 22% seen once. This TCR was recovered from a female donor with early-stage non-small cell lung cancer. The sequencing used PBMCs, collected at follow-up. This chain connects TRBV12-3 or TRBV12-4 to TRBJ1-6; possible D gene TRBD1, 5 bases. CDR3 nucleotides: TGTGCCAGCAGTATTAGGGGATCCTATAATTCACCCCTCCACTTT. Translated: CASSIRGSYNSPLHF.